The 3 T cell receptor beta chains below were found in one sample sequenced in a study of cytomegalovirus exposure and HLA in healthy donors. PCR used 60 Vbeta primers and 13 Jbeta primers. Profiled with immunoSEQ multiplex PCR; TCRdb holds only in-frame clones, not every one. There are tens of thousands of clones in the sample; more than 80% occur only once, and 1.5% to 2% lies in the top ten. The specimen was PBMCs. The receptors originated from a woman aged 25-40 years in good health and CMV-seronegative.

About this clone itself: Other DNA sequences in the sample encode the same CDR3. The V and J genes are TRBV9 and TRBJ2-2; D gene ambiguous. The germline CDR1 and CDR2 sequences are SGDLS and YYNGEE. The ends were cut back, 0 bases at V and 1 base at J, with 4 bases in the middle. This CDR3 has 14 residues. CDR3 region: CASSVDRNTGELFF. The CDR3 nucleotides are TGTGCCAGCAGCGTAGACAGGAACACCGGGGAGCTGTTTTTT.

V gene TRBV5-8 combines with J gene TRBJ1-2, with 9 bases fitting TRBD1. Germline values: CDR1 SGHTS, CDR2 YDEGEE. V shed 9 bases, J shed 8 bases, and the junction held 11 bases outside the gene matches. CDR3 length: 13 amino acids. The CDR3 DNA reads TGTGCCAACAACTATAGGGACAGGGAGGGCTACACCTTC. Protein sequence: CANNYRDREGYTF. The full variable domain, with the rest looked up from reference TRBV5-8 and TRBJ1-2, is EAGVTQSPTHLIKTRGQQATLRCSPISGHTSVYWYQQALGLGLQFLLWYDEGEERNRGNFPPRFSGRQFPNYSSELNVNALELEDSALYLCANNYRDREGYTFGSGTRLTVV.

This sequence joins TRBV30 and TRBJ2-1, with D perhaps TRBD2 (5 bases). This CDR3 is 17 amino acids long. V dropped 0 bases and J dropped 6 bases, with 21 bases sitting between them. From germline, CDR1 is GTSNPN and CDR2 SVGIG (reference sequence). The CDR3 DNA is TGTGCCTGGAGTGTGGAAGGAAGAGGGCTCCCGCGCAATGAGCAGTTCTTC. This gives the protein CAWSVEGRGLPRNEQFF.